These T cell receptor beta chains were read from a single sample in a study of OX40 agonist ivuxolimab in advanced cancers. The protocol was immunoSEQ multiplex PCR, while the TCRdb copy is restricted to in-frame clones and leaves out a portion. The repertoire holds more than 50,000 clones, with about 80% as singletons. The sample was CD4+ or CD8+ T cells sorted from blood, taken in a trial of the OX40 agonist ivuxolimab. Source of these receptors: an adult with an advanced solid tumor such as melanoma, head and neck, liver or kidney cancer. Each CDR3 is given with its conserved first and last residue. Each record gives: V gene, CDR3 length, CDR3 protein.

TRBV7-2 | 14 | CASSQRQDSYEQYF
TRBV7-6 | 15 | CASSVLAGGSYEQYF
TRBV6-5 | 13 | CASSYGQGGGYTF
TRBV5-1 | 12 | CASSLLEGIQYF
TRBV9 | 16 | CASSPLGGYRNNEQFF
TRBV7-2 | 15 | CASSFADRPSYEQYF
TRBV7-2 | 17 | CASSRPRTGGSYNEQFF
TRBV6-5 | 14 | CASKRKGSSYEQYF
TRBV2 | 17 | CASRAGTGKVGANVLTF
TRBV2 | 15 | CASTPLSGATDTQYF
TRBV19 | 13 | CASSLPQGSVLTF
TRBV4-3 | 17 | CASSQEAGGVDNSPLHF
TRBV5-6 | 15 | CASSLKPLSQETQYF
TRBV5-6 | 14 | CASRFLGGGNEQFF
TRBV19 | 15 | CASMAGTASGNTIYF
TRBV7-2 | 12 | CASSASGGAEFF
TRBV10-3 | 11 | CAISEGLVAFF
TRBV5-1 | 15 | CASSLDAGIQETQYF
TRBV6-5 | 15 | CASSSPQGTGNTIYF
TRBV19 | 15 | CASSIGRQGSKTQYF
TRBV7-2 | 16 | CASSTRVPGLNEKLFF
TRBV6-1 | 13 | CASSPRTDYGYTF
TRBV6-6 | 11 | CASSFLDTQYF
TRBV6-1 | 14 | CASTMGQGGSPLHF
TRBV19 | 15 | CASSSLQNSNQPQHF
TRBV4-1 | 15 | CASSQEPTGVRGYTF
TRBV11-2 | 15 | CASSLGAPRADTIYF
TRBV6-6 | 12 | CASNLDNQPQHF
TRBV18 | 13 | CASSPFTDSPLHF
TRBV5-4 | 11 | CASSSDYGYTF
TRBV2 | 16 | CASSEVGTSGRDTQYF
TRBV6-6 | 14 | CASSYWTGDTEAFF
TRBV6-5 | 14 | CASHRAGAPTEAFF
TRBV27 | 16 | CASSRGQGRAATEAFF
TRBV7-2 | 16 | CASSPGAGDNYYGYTF
TRBV28 | 17 | CASSLHPKGASSYEQYF
TRBV7-2 | 15 | CASSLTGEVIDEQYF
TRBV19 | 11 | CASSASGTQYF
TRBV11-2 | 15 | CASSRVGATNEKLFF
TRBV5-1 | 15 | CASSLGDSGLREQFF
TRBV5-6 | 13 | CASGKVTGETQYF
TRBV6-1 | 16 | CASSDGLAGMQETQYF
TRBV2 | 16 | CATMERQPTMNTEAFF
TRBV10-1 | 14 | CASSVGGSQETQYF
TRBV6-6 | 15 | CASASGSGKTGELFF
TRBV18 | 15 | CASSHRDRAGQPQHF
TRBV5-1 | 14 | CASSDGQGNYGYTF
TRBV5-1 | 13 | CATGERTQETQYF
TRBV27 | 18 | CASRLLGGSQSDNSPLHF
TRBV10-3 | 12 | CAIRGTGGGYTF
TRBV5-6 | 12 | CASSRDSYEQYF
TRBV18 | 14 | CASSPTGVITEAFF
TRBV9 | 12 | CASTRGDTEAFF
TRBV5-1 | 14 | CASSPGATTGELFF